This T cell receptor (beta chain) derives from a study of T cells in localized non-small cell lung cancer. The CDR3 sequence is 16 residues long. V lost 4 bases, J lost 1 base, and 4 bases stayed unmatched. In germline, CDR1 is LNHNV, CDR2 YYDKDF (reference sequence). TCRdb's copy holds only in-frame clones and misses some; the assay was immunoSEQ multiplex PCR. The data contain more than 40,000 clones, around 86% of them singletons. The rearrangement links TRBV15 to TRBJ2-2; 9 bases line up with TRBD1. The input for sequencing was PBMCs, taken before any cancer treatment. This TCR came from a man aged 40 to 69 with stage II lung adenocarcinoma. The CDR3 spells CATSKPDRGNTGELFF. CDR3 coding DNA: TGTGCCACCAGCAAACCGGACAGGGGGAACACCGGGGAGCTGTTTTTT.